A selection of T cell receptor beta chains follows, all from one sample in a study of cytomegalovirus exposure and HLA in healthy donors. The repertoire was sequenced with immunoSEQ multiplex PCR; TCRdb's copy has only in-frame clones and lacks some. The table lists some 110,000 clones, around 84% of them singletons. The sample comprised PBMCs. Receptors originate from a man younger than 45 in good health and CMV-seropositive. Each CDR3 is given with its conserved first and last residue. A D gene is named only where the DNA matches it firmly. Clone size is given for some rows only: seen once, a few or many times, or a class if the clone is expanded.

. TRBD1 14 TRBJ2-2 TRBV7-6 CASSQTGVAVELFF TGTGCCAGCAGCCAGACAGGGGTTGCAGTGGAGCTGTTTTTT
. TRBD1 15 TRBJ2-7 TRBV28 CASSSPTGVPYEQYF TGTGCCAGCAGTTCGCCGACAGGGGTCCCCTACGAGCAGTACTTC
. TRBD2 18 TRBJ2-3 TRBV5-4 CASSLGGPSGGKGDTQYF TGTGCCAGCAGCTTGGGCGGGCCTAGCGGGGGTAAGGGGGATACGCAGTATTTT
. . 13 TRBJ2-1 TRBV6-1 CASSLTGYNEQFF TGTGCCAGCAGTTTGACTGGCTACAATGAGCAGTTCTTC
. . 14 TRBJ2-5 TRBV5-5 CASSRRDTEETQYF TGTGCCAGCAGCCGCCGGGACACCGAAGAGACCCAGTACTTC
. . 13 TRBJ1-3 TRBV6-5 CASSEAGSDTIYF TGTGCCAGCAGTGAAGCGGGGTCGGACACCATATATTTT
few TRBD2 15 TRBJ2-7 TRBV5-1 CASSPGTSGGWEQYF TGCGCCAGCAGCCCTGGGACTAGCGGGGGGTGGGAGCAGTACTTC
. . 14 TRBJ1-1 TRBV5-1 CASMDTSTGLEAFF TGCGCCAGCATGGACACCTCTACGGGACTTGAAGCTTTCTTT
. TRBD1 15 TRBJ1-1 TRBV7-6 CASSSGQGMNTEAFF TGTGCCAGCAGCTCGGGACAGGGCATGAACACTGAAGCTTTCTTT
. TRBD1 18 TRBJ2-7 TRBV14 CASSQNAHRTGTVYEQYF TGTGCCAGCAGCCAGAACGCCCATCGGACAGGGACCGTCTACGAGCAGTACTTC
. . 12 TRBJ2-1 TRBV7-2 CASSPRRGEQFF TGTGCCAGCAGCCCAAGAAGGGGAGAGCAGTTCTTC
. . 14 TRBJ2-7 TRBV6-1 CASSGLGILYEQYF TGTGCCAGCAGTGGTCTCGGGATCCTCTACGAGCAGTACTTC
. . 16 TRBJ1-1 TRBV18 CASSPNLRQKNTEAFF TGTGCCAGCTCACCGAACCTTCGACAGAAGAACACTGAAGCTTTCTTT
. . 12 TRBJ1-5 TRBV19 CASSIRNQPQHF TGTGCCAGTAGTATCAGAAATCAGCCCCAGCATTTT
. . 16 TRBJ2-1 TRBV5-4 CASSLAAGRSYNEQFF TGTGCCAGCAGCTTGGCGGCAGGAAGGTCCTACAATGAGCAGTTCTTC
. TRBD2 16 TRBJ2-3 TRBV9 CASSLGLAGGGDTQYF TGTGCCAGCAGCTTGGGACTAGCGGGAGGTGGAGATACGCAGTATTTT
. . 16 TRBJ1-1 TRBV5-1 CASSLGSLGVNTEAFF TGCGCCAGCAGCCTGGGATCCCTCGGGGTGAACACTGAAGCTTTCTTT
. TRBD1 16 TRBJ2-1 TRBV4-1 CASSSRTGGSYNEQFF TGCGCCAGCAGCTCGCGGACAGGGGGGTCCTACAATGAGCAGTTCTTC
. TRBD1 13 TRBJ1-1 TRBV5-4 CASSQTGGTEAFF TGTGCCAGCAGCCAAACAGGGGGCACTGAAGCTTTCTTT
few . 16 TRBJ2-1 TRBV28 CASTRWRAISYNEQFF TGTGCCAGCACCAGGTGGCGGGCTATCTCCTACAATGAGCAGTTCTTC
. . 15 TRBJ1-2 TRBV10-3 CAISESFNRDYGYTF TGTGCCATCAGTGAGTCTTTCAACCGCGACTATGGCTACACCTTC
once TRBD1 15 TRBJ2-1 TRBV7-9 CASSFRDRGGHEQFF TGTGCCAGCAGCTTCCGGGACAGGGGAGGCCATGAGCAGTTCTTC
. . 17 TRBJ1-2 TRBV7-9 CASNDLEAPPKNYGYTF TGTGCCAGCAACGACCTGGAGGCACCCCCGAAAAACTATGGCTACACCTTC
. . 15 TRBJ1-3 TRBV7-8 CASSLGSNSGNTIYF TGTGCCAGCAGCTTAGGTTCCAACTCTGGAAACACCATATATTTT
few . 11 TRBJ2-5 TRBV28 CASTLGETQYF TGTGCCAGCACCCTAGGAGAGACCCAGTACTTC
. . 15 TRBJ1-4 TRBV19 CASSIALGSFEKLFF TGTGCCAGTAGTATTGCCTTAGGGAGCTTCGAAAAACTGTTTTTT
. TRBD1 15 TRBJ1-2 TRBV19 CASTLGTGVGYGYTF TGTGCCAGTACCCTGGGGACAGGGGTTGGCTATGGCTACACCTTC
. TRBD2 16 TRBJ2-3 TRBV4-2 CASSQDRTSGRDTQYF TGTGCCAGCAGCCAAGATCGCACTAGCGGGAGAGATACGCAGTATTTT
few TRBD1 15 TRBJ2-1 TRBV11-1 CASSLGQGAYNEQFF TGTGCCAGCAGCTTAGGACAGGGGGCCTACAATGAGCAGTTCTTC
. . 15 TRBJ2-1 TRBV27 CASSLSSRPYNEQFF TGTGCCAGCAGTTTATCATCCAGGCCATACAATGAGCAGTTCTTC
. . 13 TRBJ1-1 TRBV5-1 CASSPDSRTEAFF TGCGCCAGCAGCCCGGACAGTCGCACTGAAGCTTTCTTT
. . 14 TRBJ2-5 TRBV6-1 CASSEVSGVGTQYF TGTGCCAGCAGTGAAGTAAGCGGCGTAGGGACCCAGTACTTC
. TRBD2 14 TRBJ2-7 TRBV5-1 CASSRAGYSYEQYF TGCGCCAGCAGCAGAGCGGGGTACTCCTACGAGCAGTACTTC
. . 14 TRBJ1-1 TRBV19 CASSTTQGYTEAFF TGTGCCAGTAGTACGACCCAGGGGTACACTGAAGCTTTCTTT
. TRBD1 15 TRBJ1-1 TRBV5-1 CASRPQDRVNTEAFF TGCGCCAGCAGGCCACAGGACAGGGTTAACACTGAAGCTTTCTTT
. . 15 TRBJ2-3 TRBV4-1 CASSQLWGAGDTQYF TGCGCCAGCAGCCAGTTATGGGGAGCCGGAGATACGCAGTATTTT
. TRBD1 18 TRBJ2-2 TRBV5-6 CASSEQVRQGGRTGELFF TGTGCCAGCAGCGAACAAGTAAGACAGGGGGGAAGGACCGGGGAGCTGTTTTTT
. . 13 TRBJ2-7 TRBV27 CASSRTTGYEQYF TGTGCCAGCAGCCGGACCACAGGCTACGAGCAGTACTTC
. . 14 TRBJ1-5 TRBV30 CAWSVDFTGQPQHF TGTGCCTGGAGTGTAGATTTTACGGGTCAGCCCCAGCATTTT
once . 12 TRBJ2-3 TRBV7-9 CASSLSGYTQYF TGTGCCAGCAGCTTATCGGGGTATACGCAGTATTTT
. . 15 TRBJ1-6 TRBV7-2 CASSFYGSYNSPLHF TGTGCCAGCAGCTTTTACGGCTCCTATAATTCACCCCTCCACTTT
once . 14 TRBJ2-2 TRBV2 CASSVRAAAGELFF TGTGCCAGCAGTGTTAGGGCAGCGGCCGGGGAGCTGTTTTTT
once . 14 TRBJ2-7 TRBV5-8 CASSLGRQADEQYF TGTGCCAGCAGCTTGGGTCGGCAGGCCGACGAGCAGTACTTC
. . 16 TRBJ2-6 TRBV6-5 CASSYFGGTGANVLTF TGTGCCAGCAGTTACTTCGGCGGGACTGGGGCCAACGTCCTGACTTTC
. . 13 TRBJ2-7 TRBV6-1 CASGQGYSYEQYF TGTGCCAGCGGTCAGGGGTACTCCTACGAGCAGTACTTC
few . 15 TRBJ2-1 TRBV7-2 CASSLRGGSSIEQFF TGTGCCAGCAGCTTGAGAGGTGGGAGTAGTATTGAGCAGTTCTTC
. . 13 TRBJ1-6 TRBV18 CASSSSYNSPLHF TGTGCCAGCTCTAGCTCCTATAATTCACCCCTCCACTTT
. TRBD1 14 TRBJ2-3 TRBV28 CASSFQGADGTQYF TGTGCCAGCAGTTTCCAGGGGGCCGACGGAACGCAGTATTTT
. TRBD1 15 TRBJ1-6 TRBV10-3 CAIRGRGRNNSPLHF TGTGCCATCAGAGGTAGGGGGCGAAATAATTCACCCCTCCACTTT
once . 14 TRBJ2-7 TRBV11-2 CASSLNRASYEQYF TGTGCCAGCAGCCTCAACAGAGCTTCCTACGAGCAGTACTTC
. TRBD1 15 TRBJ2-1 TRBV28 CASSDLGTGLNEQFF TGTGCCAGCAGTGATCTCGGGACAGGGTTGAATGAGCAGTTCTTC